This passage covers 32 T cell receptor beta chains from one sample sequenced in a study of T cell responses to AZD1222 COVID-19 vaccine. The assay was immunoSEQ multiplex PCR, and TCRdb's table has in-frame clones only and misses some. The sample lists 80,000 to 130,000 clones; approximately 87% were seen once. The starting material was peripheral blood, obtained on day 0 of AZD1222 vaccination. Every receptor here comes from an adult in good health.

J is TRBJ2-7 and V is TRBV25-1, with TRBD1 as a possible D gene (6 bases). V was clipped by 6 bases and J by 6 bases, with 12 bases between them. The CDR3 length is 12 residues. Germline V gene sequence: CDR1 MGHDK, CDR2 SYGVNS. The DNA of the CDR3 is TGTGCCAGCAGCGTGCAGGGGATCGAGCAGTACTTC. Protein product: CASSVQGIEQYF.

V and J are TRBV24-1 and TRBJ2-6; D is unresolved. This CDR3 is 13 amino acids long. Germline V gene lookup returns CDR1 KGHDR and CDR2 SFDVKD. With 10 bases removed from V and 0 bases from J, the gap between germline ends came to 6 bases. This CDR3 reads CATSHSGANVLTF. As DNA, the CDR3 is TGTGCCACGTCCCACTCTGGGGCCAACGTCCTGACTTTC.

V is TRBV3-1 (or the pseudogene TRBV3-2) and J is TRBJ1-5, with D possibly matching TRBD1 (5 bases). Germline loops: CDR1 LGHDT, CDR2 YNNKEL (reference sequence). The CDR3 contains 13 residues. Trimming took off 1 base at V and 7 bases at J, with 8 bases between the two ends. CDR3 amino acids: CASSQGGDQPQHF. The CDR3 DNA sequence: TGTGCCAGCAGCCAAGGAGGGGACCAGCCCCAGCATTTT.

This chain uses TRBV13 with TRBJ1-6, with a tentative D call TRBD1 (5 bases). CDR1 is PRHDT, CDR2 FYEKMQ, per germline (reference sequence). The CDR3 consists of 14 residues. The V end was cut by 1 base, the J end by 7 bases, with 8 bases between. The CDR3 coding sequence is TGTGCCAGCAGCTTAGCAGGGCACAATTCACCCCTCCACTTT. It encodes CASSLAGHNSPLHF.

The chain links TRBV7-8 to TRBJ2-7, with 7 bases matching TRBD1. Trimming cost V 5 bases and J 3 bases; bases outside gene matches: 10. CDR3 length: 15 amino acids. The V gene's germline CDR1 is SGHVS and CDR2 FQNEAQ. The CDR3 DNA reads as TGTGCCAGCAGCCCCACCGGGACAGTTTTCTACGAGCAGTACTTC. Translation gives CASSPTGTVFYEQYF.

The count of this clone is one. The CDR3 bases are TGTGCCACCGATGAAGCTTTCTTT. Protein: CATDEAFF. The chain has TRBV5-3 and TRBJ1-1; no clear D gene. TRBV5-3 is annotated as an ORF whose role is uncertain. V dropped 9 bases and J dropped 7 bases, with 4 bases sitting between them. CDR3 size: 8 residues.

The CDR3 coding sequence is TGTGCCAGTAGTATCGGTCGAATCCAAGGGACGTCCGGGGAGCTGTTTTTT. This sequence encodes CASSIGRIQGTSGELFF. The chain joins TRBV19 to TRBJ2-2; D could derive from TRBD1 or TRBD2 (5 bases each). The CDR3 consists of 17 residues. V shed 3 bases and J shed 6 bases, with 20 bases lying between them. The germline CDR1 and CDR2 sequences are LNHDA and SQIVND (reference sequence).

The rearrangement joins TRBV9 to TRBJ1-1, with TRBD1 matching over 7 bases. There are 15 residues in the CDR3. CDR1 and CDR2 (germline): SGDLS, YYNGEE. J was trimmed by 2 bases and V by 3 bases; bases with no gene match: 7. Here the CDR3 DNA reads TGTGCCAGCAGCGGCCTGACAGGGAAAAACACTGAAGCTTTCTTT. Amino acids: CASSGLTGKNTEAFF.

This chain joins TRBV19 and TRBJ2-7; 7 nucleotides line up with TRBD1. The germline V gene encodes CDR1 LNHDA and CDR2 SQIVND (reference sequence). After removal of 6 bases from V and 4 bases from J, the junction contained 6 bases not matched to a gene. CDR3 size: 13 residues. CDR3 protein: CASSRDSTYEQYF. CDR3 in DNA: TGTGCCAGTAGCCGGGACAGTACATACGAGCAGTACTTC.

The genes are TRBV7-2 and TRBJ1-2; 11 nucleotides line up with TRBD1. Germline CDR1 reads SGHTA; CDR2 reads FQGNSA. J lost 5 bases, V lost 3 bases, and 2 bases had no gene match. The CDR3 has 14 amino acids. The CDR3 region has the DNA TGTGCCAGCAGCTTGGGGGACAGGGGGTATGGCTACACCTTC. Translating gives CASSLGDRGYGYTF.

The chain carries TRBV27 and TRBJ1-6; D is unresolved. The CDR3 has 15 residues. Deletions cut 3 bases from V and 4 bases from J, with 10 bases between. The germline V gene encodes CDR1 MNHEY and CDR2 SMNVEV (reference sequence). The CDR3 spells CASSLKGQYNSPLHF. The CDR3, as DNA: TGTGCCAGCAGTTTGAAAGGGCAATATAATTCACCCCTCCACTTT.

V is TRBV19 and J is TRBJ1-5; a possible D gene is TRBD1 (6 bases). The CDR3 has 15 amino acids. The germline gives CDR1 LNHDA, CDR2 SQIVND (reference sequence). Trimming took 2 bases from V and 0 from J, leaving 8 bases between them. CDR3: CASSIPGDSNQPQHF. Here the CDR3 DNA reads TGTGCCAGTAGTATACCAGGGGATAGCAATCAGCCCCAGCATTTT.

V usage is TRBV11-2 and J usage is TRBJ1-2; possibly TRBD1 for D (5 bases). Trimming took 4 bases from V and 8 from J, leaving 14 bases between them. The CDR3 contains 13 residues. Germline CDR1 SGHAT, CDR2 FQNNGV. CDR3 nucleotides: TGTGCCAGCAGCTCTCAGGGCATCGGGGGCTACACCTTC. The encoded protein is CASSSQGIGGYTF.

The CDR3 is CASSLERGLTEAFF. In DNA form, the CDR3 reads TGTGCCAGCAGCTTAGAAAGGGGGCTAACTGAAGCTTTCTTT. The chain couples TRBV7-2 to TRBJ1-1; 7 nucleotides align to TRBD1. The CDR3 sequence is 14 residues long. Germline V lookup: CDR1 SGHTA, CDR2 FQGNSA. The V segment lost 1 base and the J segment 5 bases; nucleotides outside the gene matches: 4.

V and J are TRBV6-2 or TRBV6-3 and TRBJ1-5, with TRBD1 as a possible D gene (5 bases). V was pared by 5 bases and J by 4 bases, with 12 bases between. CDR1 and CDR2 (germline): MNHEY, SVGEGT. The CDR3 consists of 14 residues. CDR3 loop: CASSRGGGNQPQHF. The DNA for the CDR3 is TGTGCCAGCAGTCGGGGGGGTGGAAATCAGCCCCAGCATTTT.

The chain links TRBV6-1 to TRBJ1-5, with TRBD1 matching over 10 bases. Germline-derived CDR1 and CDR2 are MNHNS and SASEGT. CDR3 length equals 17 residues. V was pared by 4 bases and J by 3 bases, with 9 bases of the junction left unmatched. The CDR3 DNA reads as TGTGCCAGCAGTGCACTAACGGGACAGGGGCACAATCAGCCCCAGCATTTT. Amino acids: CASSALTGQGHNQPQHF.

V gene TRBV19 combines with J gene TRBJ1-5; D perhaps matches TRBD1 (5 bases). This CDR3 comprises 15 residues. Per germline, CDR1 LNHDA and CDR2 SQIVND (reference sequence). V was pared by 6 bases and J by 2 bases, with 14 bases between. The DNA of the CDR3 is TGTGCCAGTAGATCAAGGGGAGAGGGCAATCAGCCCCAGCATTTT. Translating it yields CASRSRGEGNQPQHF.

The chain is built from TRBV5-1 and TRBJ2-7; the D call may be TRBD1 or TRBD2 (5 bases each). V lost 4 bases and J lost 3, with 11 bases in between. CDR3 length equals 13 residues. The germline CDR1 and CDR2 sequences are SGHRS and YFSETQ. CDR3 protein: CASSRDAFYEQYF. The CDR3 coding sequence is TGCGCCAGCAGCCGGGACGCCTTCTACGAGCAGTACTTC.

This clone was picked up one time. The rearrangement joins TRBV27 to TRBJ1-1; D remains unclear. V lost 1 base and J lost 4, with 10 bases in between. CDR1 is MNHEY, CDR2 SMNVEV, per germline (reference sequence). The CDR3 runs 14 residues. CDR3 in DNA: TGTGCCAGCAGTTTATTGGAGTTCTCCACTGAAGCTTTCTTT. Its translation is CASSLLEFSTEAFF.

The chain links TRBV6-6 to TRBJ1-2, with TRBD1 as a possible D gene (6 bases). Trimming left V 6 bases short and J 2 bases short, with 19 bases between. Germline V gene lookup returns CDR1 MNHNY and CDR2 SVGAGI (reference sequence). This CDR3 has 16 amino acids. The CDR3 nucleotides are TGTGCCAGCAGCCGCACCGGAATTACAGGGAACTATGGCTACACCTTC. This translates into CASSRTGITGNYGYTF.

The gene calls are TRBV7-2 and TRBJ2-7, with TRBD1 identical over 7 bases. CDR3 length equals 15 residues. In germline, CDR1 is SGHTA, CDR2 FQGNSA. The trim removed 5 bases at V and 0 bases at J, leaving 7 bases unmatched. The CDR3 DNA follows: TGTGCCAGCAGCCCACAGGGGTTATCCTCCTACGAGCAGTACTTC. Protein product: CASSPQGLSSYEQYF.

This chain uses TRBV20-1 with TRBJ2-7; tentatively, D is TRBD1 (6 bases). The V and J ends lost 3 bases and 7 bases respectively, with 22 bases between them. Germline V gene data show CDR1 as DFQATT and CDR2 as SNEGSKA (reference sequence). CDR3 size: 15 residues. CDR3 residues: CSASGGWGRREEQYF. The CDR3 DNA reads as TGCAGTGCTAGTGGGGGCTGGGGGCGCCGAGAGGAGCAGTACTTC.

The rearrangement uses TRBV11-1 and TRBJ1-6; D unresolved. The CDR3 extends over 15 amino acids. CDR1 and CDR2 (germline): SGHAT, FQDESV (reference sequence). With 1 base removed from V and 10 bases from J, the gap between germline ends came to 14 bases. CDR3 region: CASSLVRRADSPLHF. The CDR3 DNA reads as TGTGCCAGCAGCTTAGTTCGGCGCGCAGACTCACCCCTCCACTTT.

The rearrangement joins TRBV7-8 to TRBJ2-1; weak D call: TRBD1 (6 bases). CDR3 length: 15 residues. V was cut by 1 base and J by 8 bases, with 15 bases left in between. Germline lookup yields CDR1 SGHVS and CDR2 FQNEAQ. This CDR3 reads CASSLGGRGVDEQFF. CDR3 sequence (DNA): TGTGCCAGCAGCTTAGGGGGCAGGGGAGTGGATGAGCAGTTCTTC.

The gene calls are TRBV7-6 and TRBJ2-7; TRBD1 or TRBD2 may be the D gene (5 bases each). The CDR3 runs 14 residues. Germline values: CDR1 SGHVS, CDR2 FNYEAQ. V was cut by 5 bases and J by 0 bases, with 11 bases left in between. The CDR3 protein is CASSTGRSSYEQYF. CDR3 DNA sequence: TGTGCCAGCAGCACGGGACGAAGCTCCTACGAGCAGTACTTC.

The chain is built from TRBV11-2 and TRBJ1-1, with a possible D match to TRBD1 (5 bases). The CDR3 loop spans 15 amino acids. Germline lookup yields CDR1 SGHAT and CDR2 FQNNGV. V lost 1 base and J 4 bases, leaving 13 bases between the germline ends. CDR3 protein: CASSLGVRVGTEAFF. CDR3 DNA: TGTGCCAGCAGCTTAGGGGTCAGGGTGGGCACTGAAGCTTTCTTT.

The chain recombines TRBV7-3 with TRBJ1-6, with D maybe TRBD1 (5 bases). Germline CDR1 and CDR2: SGHTA and FQGTGA. This CDR3 contains 16 residues. Deletions cut 2 bases from V and 9 bases from J, with 17 bases between. DNA of the CDR3: TGTGCCAGCAGCTTATTCGGCAGGGCGGTAGGTTCACCCCTCCACTTT. Translated: CASSLFGRAVGSPLHF.

This clone occurred once. The chain recombines TRBV6-6 with TRBJ2-7; 7 bases are a match to TRBD1. V lost 4 bases to trimming and J lost 3 bases; unmatched junction nucleotides: 12. In germline, CDR1 is MNHNY, CDR2 SVGAGI (reference sequence). This CDR3 has 16 amino acids. The CDR3 loop is CASSFILRDRSYEQYF. The CDR3 nucleotides are TGTGCCAGCAGTTTTATTCTCCGGGACAGAAGCTACGAGCAGTACTTC.

Only a few counts were recorded for this clone. The V call is TRBV2, the J call TRBJ2-1; D may be TRBD2 (6 bases). This CDR3 is 15 amino acids long. Germline V gene lookup returns CDR1 SNHLY and CDR2 FYNNEI. With 3 bases removed from V and 1 base from J, the gap between germline ends came to 10 bases. In DNA form, the CDR3 reads TGTGCCAGCAGTGAGGGGGGAAAATCCTACAATGAGCAGTTCTTC. Translated, it gives CASSEGGKSYNEQFF.

This sequence joins TRBV5-1 and TRBJ1-1; D is uncertain. Germline V gene lookup returns CDR1 SGHRS and CDR2 YFSETQ. The ends were cut back, 1 base at V and 5 bases at J, with 9 bases in the middle. CDR3 size: 13 residues. CDR3 protein: CASSLSGRTEAFF. The CDR3 DNA reads TGCGCCAGCAGCTTGTCGGGGAGGACTGAAGCTTTCTTT.

This chain uses TRBV19 with TRBJ1-1, with D uncertain. From germline, CDR1 is LNHDA and CDR2 SQIVND (reference sequence). Between the trimmed V and J ends, which lost 3 bases and 5 bases, there was a span of 10 bases. The CDR3 spans 13 residues. The DNA for the CDR3 is TGTGCCAGTAGTATGAGGAGGGAAACTGAAGCTTTCTTT. Translated: CASSMRRETEAFF.

This chain uses TRBV18 with TRBJ1-4; 7 nucleotides agree with TRBD1. V was clipped by 3 bases and J by 5 bases; unmatched bases: 3. Germline CDR1 is KGHSH and CDR2 is LQKENI. The CDR3 has 14 amino acids. The CDR3 region has the DNA TGTGCCAGCTCACCGACAGGGAGGAATGAAAAACTGTTTTTT. It is translated as CASSPTGRNEKLFF.